Below are 30 T cell receptor beta chains sequenced from a single sample in a study of blood T cell repertoires in COVID-19. Sequencing was performed with immunoSEQ multiplex PCR; in TCRdb, only in-frame clones are kept and a portion is missing. In the table there are about 110,000 clones, 70% to 90% of which are singletons. Sequencing used peripheral blood. These receptors came from a human donor in a cohort sampled during active COVID-19.

This chain links TRBV24-1 with TRBJ1-2; 7 bases map to TRBD1. The CDR3 is 13 amino acids. Per the germline V gene, CDR1 is KGHDR and CDR2 is SFDVKD. Germline trimming cut 6 bases from V and 2 bases from J; bases unmatched to any gene: 2. The CDR3 DNA reads TGTGCCACCAGTTCGGACAGGAACTATGGCTACACCTTC. It translates to CATSSDRNYGYTF.

The rearrangement joins TRBV5-1 to TRBJ1-1, with D maybe TRBD1 (6 bases). Trimming took off 4 bases at V and 1 base at J, with 11 bases between the two ends. Germline CDR1 SGHRS, CDR2 YFSETQ. CDR3 length: 14 amino acids. The CDR3 DNA is TGCGCCAGCAGCCCGGGACACCAGAACACTGAAGCTTTCTTT. This sequence encodes CASSPGHQNTEAFF.

The chain couples TRBV7-2 to TRBJ2-5; TRBD1 agrees at 9 bases. The CDR3 covers 15 residues. The V and J ends lost 0 bases and 5 bases, in that order; junction bases with no gene match: 4. Germline-derived CDR1 and CDR2 are SGHTA and FQGNSA. Here the CDR3 DNA reads TGTACCAGCAGCTTAGCCACAGGGGGCGCGGAGACCCAGTACTTC. This sequence encodes CTSSLATGGAETQYF.

The gene calls are TRBV5-6 and TRBJ2-3, with D tentatively TRBD2 (6 bases). The germline V gene encodes CDR1 SGHDT and CDR2 YYEEEE. CDR3 size: 15 residues. V gave up 1 base and J gave up 1 base, with 10 bases separating them. Here the CDR3 reads CASSLISGRTDTQYF. The CDR3 DNA follows: TGTGCCAGCAGCTTGATTAGCGGACGCACAGATACGCAGTATTTT.

This chain's CDR3 is CASSLEGAGTDTQYF. CDR3 sequence (DNA): TGTGCCAGCAGCTTGGAAGGGGCTGGCACAGATACGCAGTATTTT. The rearrangement links TRBV5-8 to TRBJ2-3; D perhaps matches TRBD1 (5 bases). Germline CDR1 and CDR2: SGHTS and YDEGEE. With 0 bases removed from V and 1 base from J, the gap between germline ends came to 9 bases. The CDR3 has 15 residues.

The chain links TRBV7-2 to TRBJ1-4, with D unclear. V lost 4 bases, J lost 0 bases, and 9 bases lay in between. From germline, CDR1 is SGHTA and CDR2 FQGNSA. This CDR3 contains 15 residues. The CDR3 DNA sequence: TGTGCCAGCAGCTCATCGGGAGCAACTAATGAAAAACTGTTTTTT. Encoded protein: CASSSSGATNEKLFF.

J is TRBJ2-5 and V is TRBV15; D possibly corresponds to TRBD2 (6 bases). Trimming cost V 8 bases and J 5 bases, with 15 bases left between them. The germline V gene encodes CDR1 LNHNV and CDR2 YYDKDF (reference sequence). The CDR3 has 13 amino acids. The CDR3 is CATGMDYRETQYF. In DNA, the CDR3 is TGTGCCACCGGAATGGACTATAGGGAGACCCAGTACTTC.

The chain has TRBV23-1 and TRBJ1-1; D not certain. TRBV23-1 is marked as an open reading frame, function uncertain. The CDR3 sequence is 11 residues long. The V end lost 2 bases, the J end lost 8 bases, and 6 bases lay between the germline ends. DNA for the CDR3: TGCGCCAGCAGTCAAGAGGGAGAAGCTTTCTTT. Amino acid sequence: CASSQEGEAFF.

CDR3 sequence (DNA): TGTGCCAGCAGGGGGACTTCCCAGGTTGAGCAGTTCTTC. Its translation: CASRGTSQVEQFF. This chain joins TRBV27 and TRBJ2-1; D is perhaps TRBD2 (6 bases). Trimming left V 6 bases short and J 9 bases short, with 15 bases between. This CDR3 contains 13 residues. Germline V gene lookup returns CDR1 MNHEY and CDR2 SMNVEV (reference sequence).

The rearrangement uses TRBV6-1 and TRBJ1-4; no reliable D call. V lost 0 bases and J lost 7, with 15 bases in between. The CDR3 runs 16 residues. Germline V lookup: CDR1 MNHNS, CDR2 SASEGT. CDR3 bases: TGTGCCAGCAGTGAAGCGATTTCGGGGAGGACTGAAAAACTGTTTTTT. This codes for CASSEAISGRTEKLFF.

The rearrangement uses TRBV19 and TRBJ2-7; maybe TRBD2 (6 bases). Germline CDR1 is LNHDA and CDR2 is SQIVND (reference sequence). V was shortened by 8 bases and J by 6 bases, with 17 bases between the two germline ends. This CDR3 is built from 13 residues. CDR3 DNA: TGTGCCAGTTCAACGATCGGGGGTCTCGAGCAGTACTTC. Its protein is CASSTIGGLEQYF.

The gene calls are TRBV28 and TRBJ1-2; D is possibly TRBD1 (5 bases). The CDR3 has 13 amino acids. Trimming left V 2 bases short and J 8 bases short, with 12 bases between. Germline V CDR1 and CDR2: MDHEN, SYDVKM. The CDR3 sequence: CASSLGAGKGYTF. The CDR3 coding sequence is TGTGCCAGCAGTTTAGGGGCAGGGAAAGGCTACACCTTC.

At least ten counts were recorded for this clone. The rearrangement joins TRBV6-4 to TRBJ2-3; TRBD2 matches at 9 bases. The CDR3 sequence is 14 residues long. Losses at the gene ends were 4 bases for V and 1 base for J; bases not matched to a gene: 0. Looked up from germline, CDR1 is MRHNA and CDR2 is SNTAGT. CDR3 nucleotides: TGTGCCAGCAGTGGGACTAGCGGCACAGATACGCAGTATTTT. Its translation: CASSGTSGTDTQYF.

This clone occurred a few times. V usage is TRBV3-1 (or the pseudogene TRBV3-2) and J usage is TRBJ2-3, with no clear D. The CDR3 runs 14 residues. V lost 2 bases to trimming and J lost 5 bases, with 11 bases between them. Germline CDR1 LGHDT, CDR2 YNNKEL (reference sequence). The CDR3 sequence is CASSQPSFGDTQYF. In nucleotides, the CDR3 is TGTGCCAGCAGCCAACCCTCTTTCGGAGATACGCAGTATTTT.

The chain links TRBV18 to TRBJ1-2, with 11 positions matching TRBD1. The length of the CDR3 is 14 residues. CDR1 and CDR2 (germline): KGHSH, LQKENI. The V gene end was trimmed by 2 bases and the J gene end by 7 bases; junction bases not matched to a gene: 3. The CDR3 coding sequence is TGTGCCAGCTCACCAGCCGGGACAGGGGGTGGCTACACCTTC. Amino acids: CASSPAGTGGGYTF.

V gene TRBV11-2 combines with J gene TRBJ1-2; D might be TRBD1 (5 bases). Trimming shortened V by 4 bases and J by 1 base, and 13 bases separated the two germline ends. Germline CDR1 reads SGHAT; CDR2 reads FQNNGV. CDR3 length: 15 amino acids. CDR3 sequence: CASSSQTADNYGYTF. The DNA of the CDR3 is TGTGCCAGCAGCTCACAGACAGCCGATAACTATGGCTACACCTTC.

The gene calls are TRBV19 and TRBJ2-7; possibly TRBD2 for D (5 bases). This CDR3 has 14 residues. V was cut by 7 bases and J by 0 bases, with 13 bases left in between. Germline lookup yields CDR1 LNHDA and CDR2 SQIVND (reference sequence). DNA for the CDR3: TGTGCCAGTATGCCCGGCCGGGGCTCCTACGAGCAGTACTTC. Translated, it gives CASMPGRGSYEQYF.

The chain links TRBV7-3 to TRBJ2-2, with 10 bases that match TRBD2. The germline V gene encodes CDR1 SGHTA and CDR2 FQGTGA. Trimming cost V 0 bases and J 4 bases; bases outside gene matches: 8. This CDR3 contains 18 residues. The CDR3, as DNA: TGTGCCAGCAGCTTAACGTTTGGGCTAGCGGGAGTCACCGGGGAGCTGTTTTTT. Its translation is CASSLTFGLAGVTGELFF.

The chain recombines TRBV24-1 with TRBJ2-3; D possibly corresponds to TRBD2 (5 bases). V was pared by 4 bases and J by 9 bases, with 10 bases between. The CDR3 contains 12 residues. Germline CDR1 KGHDR, CDR2 SFDVKD. The CDR3 region is CATSDPSRTQYF. The CDR3 coding sequence is TGTGCCACCAGTGACCCTAGCAGAACGCAGTATTTT.

This clone was counted between two and nine times. The V gene is TRBV9, the J gene TRBJ1-1, with D unresolved. CDR1 SGDLS and CDR2 YYNGEE come from the germline V gene. This CDR3 is built from 13 residues. The germline V and J ends were trimmed by 0 bases and 0 bases, with 3 bases remaining between them. CDR3 amino acids: CASSVAVNTEAFF. The CDR3, as DNA: TGTGCCAGCAGCGTAGCTGTGAACACTGAAGCTTTCTTT.

This chain links TRBV19 with TRBJ2-5; 10 bases are a match to TRBD1. The CDR3 consists of 16 residues. CDR1 is LNHDA, CDR2 SQIVND, per germline (reference sequence). Trimming took 8 bases from V and 4 from J; bases not matched to a gene: 13. CDR3 amino acids: CASARDRGGVGETQYF. The CDR3 bases are TGTGCCAGTGCCCGGGACAGGGGCGGTGTGGGAGAGACCCAGTACTTC.

The chain is built from TRBV28 and TRBJ1-1, with no clear D. The CDR3 extends over 13 amino acids. Germline CDR1 and CDR2: MDHEN and SYDVKM. V was trimmed by 3 bases and J by 1 base, leaving 6 bases between them. The CDR3 loop is CASSLTGNTEAFF. CDR3 sequence (DNA): TGTGCCAGCAGTTTGACGGGGAACACTGAAGCTTTCTTT.

The V call is TRBV7-8, the J call TRBJ2-2; 8 nucleotides align to TRBD2. The germline CDR1 and CDR2 sequences are SGHVS and FQNEAQ. The CDR3 length is 18 residues. Trimming took 5 bases from V and 4 from J; bases not matched to a gene: 15. CDR3 sequence reads: CASSPRAVGGGRTGELFF. The CDR3, as DNA: TGTGCCAGCAGCCCCCGAGCGGTAGGCGGGGGGCGCACCGGGGAGCTGTTTTTT.

The rearrangement joins TRBV7-2 to TRBJ1-5; perhaps TRBD1 as D (5 bases). Germline V gives CDR1 SGHTA, CDR2 FQGNSA. The CDR3 covers 15 residues. Trimming took 1 base from V and 4 from J, leaving 11 bases between them. The CDR3: CASSLEGALNQPQHF. The CDR3 nucleotides are TGTGCCAGCAGCTTAGAAGGGGCCCTAAATCAGCCCCAGCATTTT.

The rearrangement uses TRBV7-8 and TRBJ2-7; tentative D call: TRBD2 (6 bases). This CDR3 is built from 14 residues. The V and J ends lost 1 base and 4 bases respectively, with 11 bases between them. Germline assignment: CDR1 SGHVS and CDR2 FQNEAQ. In DNA, the CDR3 is TGTGCCAGCAGCTTAGAAGCGGAGGGGTACGAGCAGTACTTC. Its protein product is CASSLEAEGYEQYF.

CDR3 sequence: CASSPRGLTFYEQYF. CDR3 nucleotide sequence: TGTGCCAGCAGCCCTCGCGGCCTGACCTTCTACGAGCAGTACTTC. The chain employs TRBV11-2 and TRBJ2-7, with unresolved D. Trimming removed 5 bases from V and 3 bases from J, with 17 bases in between. The CDR3 has 15 residues. Germline loops: CDR1 SGHAT, CDR2 FQNNGV.

The rearrangement uses TRBV18 and TRBJ1-1; 8 bases fit TRBD1. The CDR3 covers 14 residues. V shed 2 bases, J shed 1 base, and the junction held 0 bases outside the gene matches. Germline CDR1 reads KGHSH; CDR2 reads LQKENI. CDR3 residues: CASSPGTGNTEAFF. Here the CDR3 DNA reads TGTGCCAGCTCACCAGGGACAGGGAACACTGAAGCTTTCTTT.

This sequence joins TRBV10-3 and TRBJ2-3, with D hard to call. Germline CDR1 is ENHRY and CDR2 is SYGVKD. V was pared by 8 bases and J by 3 bases, with 21 bases between. CDR3 length: 16 amino acids. CDR3 DNA sequence: TGTGCCATCTCCCTTGCGGCACGATCGGCTACAGATACGCAGTATTTT. Translating gives CAISLAARSATDTQYF.

The gene calls are TRBV29-1 and TRBJ2-5, with 7 bases aligning to TRBD1. V lost 8 bases to trimming and J lost 3 bases; unmatched junction nucleotides: 9. CDR3 length: 13 residues. The germline CDR1 and CDR2 sequences are SQVTM and ANQGSEA. The CDR3 DNA reads TGCAGCTCAACCGGGACAGCCGAAGAGACCCAGTACTTC. As protein: CSSTGTAEETQYF.

This chain links TRBV29-1 with TRBJ1-2, with a weak D call TRBD1 (6 bases). V was clipped by 0 bases and J by 7 bases, with 12 bases between them. Looked up from germline, CDR1 is SQVTM and CDR2 is ANQGSEA. There are 13 residues in the CDR3. As DNA, the CDR3 is TGCAGCGTTGAAGATAATGGGGGCTTTGGCTACACCTTC. Its protein is CSVEDNGGFGYTF. Combining the CDR3 with reference TRBV29-1 and TRBJ1-2 gives the whole variable domain SAVISQKPSRDICQRGTSLTIQCQVDSQVTMMFWYRQQPGQSLTLIATANQGSEATYESGFVIDKFPISRPNLTFSTLTVSNMSPEDSSIYLCSVEDNGGFGYTFGSGTRLTVV.